Below are 25 T cell receptor beta chains sequenced from a single sample in a study of blood T cell repertoires in COVID-19. Assay used: immunoSEQ multiplex PCR; TCRdb lists only in-frame clones, some missing. The data hold 20,000 to 30,000 clones, with 82% observed a single time. Sequencing was performed on peripheral blood. These receptors all come from a human donor in a cohort sampled during active COVID-19.

This clone turned up a few times. J is TRBJ2-2 and V is TRBV6-4; D not resolved. The V gene lost 5 bases and the J gene lost 7 bases, with 11 bases spanning the gap. Germline values: CDR1 MRHNA, CDR2 SNTAGT. The CDR3 length is 13 residues. This chain's CDR3 is CASSQESHGELFF. CDR3 nucleotide sequence: TGTGCCAGCAGTCAAGAGTCGCACGGGGAGCTGTTTTTT.

This clone was counted a few times. DNA of the CDR3: TGTGCCAGCAGCCAAGAAATACAGCCCCAGCATTTT. Amino acids: CASSQEIQPQHF. The chain has TRBV3-1 (or the pseudogene TRBV3-2) and TRBJ1-5; D gene unclear. Trimming cost V 0 bases and J 7 bases, with 4 bases left between them. The CDR3 totals 12 residues. Germline CDR1 and CDR2: LGHDT and YNNKEL (reference sequence).

This chain uses TRBV7-8 with TRBJ1-2; D may be TRBD1 (6 bases). Germline V gene data show CDR1 as SGHVS and CDR2 as FQNEAQ. V was pared by 1 base and J by 7 bases, with 10 bases between. The CDR3 extends over 13 amino acids. CDR3 protein: CASSLGQASGYTF. The CDR3 nucleotides read TGTGCCAGCAGCTTAGGACAGGCTAGTGGCTACACCTTC.

The rearrangement links TRBV27 to TRBJ2-3; D unresolved. V lost 8 bases to trimming and J lost 7 bases, with 13 bases between them. Germline loops: CDR1 MNHEY, CDR2 SMNVEV (reference sequence). This CDR3 region has 12 residues. The DNA of the CDR3 is TGTGCCAGCGGAGAGGCAATAAATACGCAGTATTTT. Amino acid sequence: CASGEAINTQYF.

This clone appeared a few times. The CDR3 loop reads CASTLVGRENSPLHF. CDR3 DNA: TGTGCCAGTACCTTGGTCGGAAGGGAGAATTCACCCCTCCACTTT. The rearrangement joins TRBV2 to TRBJ1-6; D is unclear. Germline V CDR1 and CDR2: SNHLY, FYNNEI. Trimming removed 9 bases at V and 7 bases at J, with 19 bases between. The CDR3 covers 15 residues.

The CDR3 loop reads CASSPRANSYNSPLHF. The CDR3 DNA reads TGTGCCAGCAGCCCCAGGGCCAACTCCTATAATTCACCCCTCCACTTT. The gene calls are TRBV5-5 and TRBJ1-6, with a tentative D call TRBD1 (5 bases). The CDR3 runs 16 residues. V was cut by 4 bases and J by 0 bases, with 11 bases left in between. Germline loops: CDR1 SGHKS, CDR2 YYEKEE (reference sequence). Complete variable domain (other parts from reference TRBV5-5 and TRBJ1-6): DAGVTQSPTHLIKTRGQQVTLRCSPISGHKSVSWYQQVLGQGPQFIFQYYEKEERGRGNFPDRFSARQFPNYSSELNVNALLLGDSALYLCASSPRANSYNSPLHFGNGTRLTVT.

The chain has TRBV2 and TRBJ2-7; 13 bases are a match to TRBD2. Trimming removed 6 bases from V and 0 bases from J; junction bases left unmatched: 2. CDR1 and CDR2 (germline): SNHLY, FYNNEI. The CDR3 runs 15 residues. For the CDR3, the DNA is TGTGCCAGCAGAGGGACTAGCGGGGCCTCCTACGAGCAGTACTTC. Translation: CASRGTSGASYEQYF.

The chain has TRBV4-2 and TRBJ2-5, with 9 bases fitting TRBD1. The V gene end was trimmed by 0 bases and the J gene end by 7 bases; junction bases not matched to a gene: 6. Germline lookup yields CDR1 LGHNA and CDR2 YNFKEQ. This CDR3 comprises 15 residues. The CDR3 loop is CASSQDWDRVWTQYF. CDR3 DNA: TGTGCCAGCAGCCAAGATTGGGACAGGGTATGGACCCAGTACTTC.

J is TRBJ1-5 and V is TRBV6-5; possible D gene TRBD1, 5 bases. The CDR3 is made up of 13 amino acids. V was shortened by 2 bases and J by 11 bases, with 13 bases between the two germline ends. The germline gives CDR1 MNHEY, CDR2 SVGAGI. CDR3 DNA sequence: TGTGCCAGCAGTTACAAGGTGGGGGGGGCCCAGCATTTT. It encodes CASSYKVGGAQHF.

J is TRBJ2-2 and V is TRBV5-5; maybe TRBD1 (6 bases). The V gene lost 5 bases and the J gene lost 1 base, with 18 bases spanning the gap. Germline V gene data show CDR1 as SGHKS and CDR2 as YYEKEE (reference sequence). This CDR3 region has 17 residues. The CDR3 protein is CASRVTYRVLNTGELFF. In DNA, the CDR3 is TGTGCCAGCAGGGTGACTTACAGGGTCCTGAACACCGGGGAGCTGTTTTTT.

This clone was observed a few times. The chain combines TRBV25-1 with TRBJ1-2, with D possibly being TRBD1 (5 bases). CDR1 and CDR2 from the germline V gene are MGHDK and SYGVNS. The V and J ends lost 10 bases and 5 bases respectively, with 20 bases between them. The length of the CDR3 is 14 residues. The CDR3 region has the DNA TGTGCCACCTTATCCACGGACATGATGTATGGCTACACCTTC. It encodes CATLSTDMMYGYTF.

This CDR3 reads CASSVGLPEKLFF. The CDR3 DNA is TGTGCCAGCAGCGTAGGTCTTCCGGAAAAACTGTTTTTT. The V and J genes are TRBV7-8 and TRBJ1-4; D not resolved. The CDR3 runs to 13 residues. V was cut by 5 bases and J by 8 bases, with 12 bases left in between. Germline CDR1 SGHVS, CDR2 FQNEAQ. Using reference TRBV7-8 and TRBJ1-4 for the parts outside the CDR3, the full variable domain is GAGVSQSPRYKVAKRGQDVALRCDPISGHVSLFWYQQALGQGPEFLTYFQNEAQLDKSGLPSDRFFAERPEGSVSTLKIQRTQQEDSAVYLCASSVGLPEKLFFGSGTQLSVL.

V and J are TRBV19 and TRBJ1-5; 8 nucleotides line up with TRBD1. The junction had 2 bases not matched to a gene; V was cut back by 4 bases and J by 0 bases. Germline CDR1 is LNHDA and CDR2 is SQIVND (reference sequence). CDR3 length equals 15 residues. CDR3 region: CASSTGQGSNQPQHF. CDR3 in DNA: TGTGCCAGTAGTACAGGACAGGGTAGCAATCAGCCCCAGCATTTT.

The chain couples TRBV3-1 (or the pseudogene TRBV3-2) to TRBJ2-2; 12 bases fit TRBD2. Germline trimming cut 2 bases from V and 6 bases from J; bases unmatched to any gene: 4. The CDR3 loop spans 16 amino acids. Germline values: CDR1 LGHDT, CDR2 YNNKEL (reference sequence). For the CDR3, the DNA is TGTGCCAGCAGCCAACTAGCGGGAGGGGAGGCCGGGGAGCTGTTTTTT. Its translation is CASSQLAGGEAGELFF.

V and J are TRBV11-2 and TRBJ2-7; TRBD2 aligns across 9 bases. Trimming took 1 base from V and 2 from J; bases not matched to a gene: 0. This CDR3 has 14 residues. Germline V gene data show CDR1 as SGHAT and CDR2 as FQNNGV. Here the CDR3 reads CASSLGGGAYEQYF. For the CDR3, the DNA is TGTGCCAGCAGCTTAGGCGGGGGGGCCTACGAGCAGTACTTC. The whole variable domain, remainder taken from reference TRBV11-2 and TRBJ2-7, is EAGVAQSPRYKIIEKRQSVAFWCNPISGHATLYWYQQILGQGPKLLIQFQNNGVVDDSQLPKDRFSAERLKGVDSTLKIQPAKLEDSAVYLCASSLGGGAYEQYFGPGTRLTVT.

The genes are TRBV7-2 and TRBJ2-7; 10 nucleotides align to TRBD1. V shed 5 bases, J shed 4 bases, and the junction held 14 bases outside the gene matches. This CDR3 region has 17 residues. Germline CDR1 reads SGHTA; CDR2 reads FQGNSA. CDR3 nucleotides: TGTGCCAGCAGCCATAGAGGCGGGACAGGGGTTGGTTACGAGCAGTACTTC. Translation gives CASSHRGGTGVGYEQYF.

The V and J genes are TRBV11-2 and TRBJ1-2; TRBD1 agrees at 8 bases. The CDR3 is 14 amino acids. Germline assignment: CDR1 SGHAT and CDR2 FQNNGV. V lost 1 base and J lost 8; bases outside the gene matches: 6. CDR3 region: CASSLVQGAIGYTF. As DNA, the CDR3 is TGTGCCAGCAGCTTAGTCCAGGGGGCCATCGGCTACACCTTC. Full variable domain (missing parts from reference TRBV11-2 and TRBJ1-2): EAGVAQSPRYKIIEKRQSVAFWCNPISGHATLYWYQQILGQGPKLLIQFQNNGVVDDSQLPKDRFSAERLKGVDSTLKIQPAKLEDSAVYLCASSLVQGAIGYTFGSGTRLTVV.

CDR3 coding DNA: TGTGCCAGCAGCTTAGCCAGGGCCCAAGAGACCCAGTACTTC. This translates into CASSLARAQETQYF. The rearrangement links TRBV7-2 to TRBJ2-5; maybe TRBD1 (5 bases). The germline CDR1 and CDR2 sequences are SGHTA and FQGNSA. This CDR3 is built from 14 residues. Trimming removed 0 bases at V and 1 base at J, with 6 bases between.

CDR3 region: CASSHPEALESGTQYF. The CDR3 DNA is TGTGCCAGCAGCCATCCAGAGGCCCTCGAGTCGGGGACCCAGTACTTC. The chain couples TRBV11-2 to TRBJ2-5; no firm D call. Trimming pared 5 bases from V and 7 bases from J, leaving 23 bases between. Germline loops: CDR1 SGHAT, CDR2 FQNNGV. The CDR3 is 16 amino acids. Based on the CDR3 plus reference TRBV11-2 and TRBJ2-5, the full variable domain is EAGVAQSPRYKIIEKRQSVAFWCNPISGHATLYWYQQILGQGPKLLIQFQNNGVVDDSQLPKDRFSAERLKGVDSTLKIQPAKLEDSAVYLCASSHPEALESGTQYFGPGTRLLVL.

The CDR3 is CASSQQGRNTEAFF. The CDR3 DNA is TGTGCCAGCAGCCAGCAGGGGAGGAACACTGAAGCTTTCTTT. The chain is built from TRBV7-2 and TRBJ1-1, with D possibly matching TRBD1 (6 bases). V gave up 5 bases and J gave up 1 base, with 11 bases separating them. Germline CDR1 SGHTA, CDR2 FQGNSA. The CDR3 has 14 residues.

In DNA form, the CDR3 reads TGCGCCAGCAGTTTACAGAACACTGAAGCTTTCTTT. This translates into CASSLQNTEAFF. This chain uses TRBV5-1 with TRBJ1-1; D is undetermined. The CDR3 has 12 amino acids. Germline CDR1 SGHRS, CDR2 YFSETQ. Deletions cut 5 bases from V and 1 base from J, with 6 bases between. Supplemented by reference TRBV5-1 and TRBJ1-1, the full variable domain reads KAGVTQTPRYLIKTRGQQVTLSCSPISGHRSVSWYQQTPGQGLQFLFEYFSETQRNKGNFPGRFSGRQFSNSRSEMNVSTLELGDSALYLCASSLQNTEAFFGQGTRLTVV.

J is TRBJ2-1 and V is TRBV18, with D possibly TRBD2 on 5 matching bases. Germline V gives CDR1 KGHSH, CDR2 LQKENI. V lost 3 bases and J lost 5, with 11 bases in between. CDR3 length equals 14 residues. The DNA for the CDR3 is TGTGCCAGCTCACCCCCGGACTCGCACAATGAGCAGTTCTTC. This encodes CASSPPDSHNEQFF.

The chain links TRBV28 to TRBJ1-2, with 7 positions matching TRBD1. This CDR3 comprises 19 residues. Germline CDR1 is MDHEN and CDR2 is SYDVKM. Germline trimming cut 2 bases from V and 0 bases from J; bases unmatched to any gene: 15. This CDR3 is CASSLSGQKPGTANYGYTF. Here the CDR3 DNA reads TGTGCCAGCAGTTTAAGTGGTCAGAAACCCGGGACAGCTAACTATGGCTACACCTTC.

The gene calls are TRBV7-3 and TRBJ2-7, with TRBD2 matching over 7 bases. Germline V gene lookup returns CDR1 SGHTA and CDR2 FQGTGA. V was pared by 1 base and J by 1 base, with 4 bases of the junction left unmatched. CDR3 length: 15 residues. CDR3: CASSLRAGVSYEQYF. CDR3 in DNA: TGTGCCAGCAGCTTAAGGGCGGGAGTTTCCTACGAGCAGTACTTC.

This chain joins TRBV9 and TRBJ1-2, with 7 bases matching TRBD1. The junction had 14 bases not matched to a gene; V was cut back by 4 bases and J by 8 bases. Germline-derived CDR1 and CDR2 are SGDLS and YYNGEE. The CDR3 length is 15 residues. As DNA, the CDR3 is TGTGCCAGCAGCCCCCAAGGGACAGACGAGGACGGCTACACCTTC. Protein: CASSPQGTDEDGYTF.